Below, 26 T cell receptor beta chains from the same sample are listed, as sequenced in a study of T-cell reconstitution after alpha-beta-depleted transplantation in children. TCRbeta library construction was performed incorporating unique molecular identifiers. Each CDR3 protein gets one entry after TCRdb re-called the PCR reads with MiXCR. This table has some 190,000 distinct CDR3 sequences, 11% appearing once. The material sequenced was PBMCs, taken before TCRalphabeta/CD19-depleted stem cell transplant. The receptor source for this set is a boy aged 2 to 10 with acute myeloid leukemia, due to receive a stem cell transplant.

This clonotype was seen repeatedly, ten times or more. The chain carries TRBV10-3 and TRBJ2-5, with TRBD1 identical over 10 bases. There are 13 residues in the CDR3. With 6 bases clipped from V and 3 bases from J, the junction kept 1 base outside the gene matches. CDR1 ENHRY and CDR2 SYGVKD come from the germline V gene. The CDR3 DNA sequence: TGTGCCATCAGGGGGACAGGGGAAGAGACCCAGTACTTC. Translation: CAIRGTGEETQYF.

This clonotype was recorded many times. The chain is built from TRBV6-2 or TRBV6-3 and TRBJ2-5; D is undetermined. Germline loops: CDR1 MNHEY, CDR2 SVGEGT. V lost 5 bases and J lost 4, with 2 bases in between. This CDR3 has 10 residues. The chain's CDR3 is CASSRETQYF. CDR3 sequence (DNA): TGTGCCAGCAGTAGAGAGACCCAGTACTTC.

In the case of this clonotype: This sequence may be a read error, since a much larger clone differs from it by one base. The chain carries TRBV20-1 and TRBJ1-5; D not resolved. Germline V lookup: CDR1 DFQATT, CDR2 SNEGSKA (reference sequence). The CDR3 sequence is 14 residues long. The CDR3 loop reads CSASVGLHNQPPHF. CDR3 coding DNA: TGCAGTGCTAGTGTCGGGCTCCACAATCAGCCCCCGCATTTT.

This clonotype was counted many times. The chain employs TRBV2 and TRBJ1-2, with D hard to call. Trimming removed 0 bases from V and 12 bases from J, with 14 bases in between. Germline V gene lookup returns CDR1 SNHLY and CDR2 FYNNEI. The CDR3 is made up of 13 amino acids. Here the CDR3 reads CASSEAQLQAHTF. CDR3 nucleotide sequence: TGTGCCAGCAGTGAAGCGCAACTGCAGGCCCACACCTTC.

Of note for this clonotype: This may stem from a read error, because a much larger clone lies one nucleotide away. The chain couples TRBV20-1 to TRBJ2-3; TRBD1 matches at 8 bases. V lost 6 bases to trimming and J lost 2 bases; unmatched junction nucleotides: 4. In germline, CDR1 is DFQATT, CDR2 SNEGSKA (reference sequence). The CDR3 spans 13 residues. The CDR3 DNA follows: TGCAGTGCAACGGGACAGGACACAGATACGCAGTATTTT. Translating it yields CSATGQDTDTQYF.

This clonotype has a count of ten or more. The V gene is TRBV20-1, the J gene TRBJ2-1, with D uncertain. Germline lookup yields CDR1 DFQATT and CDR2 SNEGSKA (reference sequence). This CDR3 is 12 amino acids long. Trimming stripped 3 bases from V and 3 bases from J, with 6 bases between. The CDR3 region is CSASADYNEQFF. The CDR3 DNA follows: TGCAGTGCTAGTGCGGACTACAATGAGCAGTTCTTC.

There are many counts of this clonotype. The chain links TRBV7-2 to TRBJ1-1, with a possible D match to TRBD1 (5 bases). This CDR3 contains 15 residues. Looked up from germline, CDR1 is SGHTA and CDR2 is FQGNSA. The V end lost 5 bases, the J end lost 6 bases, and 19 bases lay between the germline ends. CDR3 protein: CASSKHLGGIAEAFF. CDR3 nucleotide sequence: TGTGCCAGCAGCAAACATCTTGGGGGGATCGCTGAAGCTTTCTTT.

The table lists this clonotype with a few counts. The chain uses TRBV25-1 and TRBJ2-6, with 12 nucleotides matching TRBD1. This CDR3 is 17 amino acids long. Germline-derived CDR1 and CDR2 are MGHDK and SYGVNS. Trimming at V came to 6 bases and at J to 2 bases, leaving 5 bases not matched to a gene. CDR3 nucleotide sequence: TGTGCCAGCAGAGGTGGGACAGGGGGCGCTGGGGCCAACGTCCTGACTTTC. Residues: CASRGGTGGAGANVLTF.

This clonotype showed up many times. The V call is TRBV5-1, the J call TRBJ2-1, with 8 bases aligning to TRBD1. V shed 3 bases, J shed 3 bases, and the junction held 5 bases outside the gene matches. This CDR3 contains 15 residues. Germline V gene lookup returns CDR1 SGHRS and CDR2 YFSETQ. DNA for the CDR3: TGCGCCAGCAGCTCGACAGGGGAACGCTACAATGAGCAGTTCTTC. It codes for CASSSTGERYNEQFF. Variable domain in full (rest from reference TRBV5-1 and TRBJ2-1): KAGVTQTPRYLIKTRGQQVTLSCSPISGHRSVSWYQQTPGQGLQFLFEYFSETQRNKGNFPGRFSGRQFSNSRSEMNVSTLELGDSALYLCASSSTGERYNEQFFGPGTRLTVL.

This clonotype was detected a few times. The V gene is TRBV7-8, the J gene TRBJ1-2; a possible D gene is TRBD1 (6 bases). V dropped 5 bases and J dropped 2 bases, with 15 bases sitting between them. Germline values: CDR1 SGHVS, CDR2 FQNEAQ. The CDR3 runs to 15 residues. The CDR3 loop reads CASSGDVRGNYGYTF. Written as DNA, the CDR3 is TGTGCCAGCAGCGGGGACGTAAGGGGGAACTATGGCTACACCTTC.

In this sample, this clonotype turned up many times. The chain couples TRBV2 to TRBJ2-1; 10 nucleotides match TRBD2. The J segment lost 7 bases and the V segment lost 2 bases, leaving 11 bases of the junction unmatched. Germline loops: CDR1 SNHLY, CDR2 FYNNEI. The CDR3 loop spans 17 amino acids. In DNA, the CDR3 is TGTGCCAGCAGTGAACGGGTTCTAGCGGGAGCAGGAAATGAGCAGTTCTTC. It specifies CASSERVLAGAGNEQFF. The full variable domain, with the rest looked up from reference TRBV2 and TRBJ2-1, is EPEVTQTPSHQVTQMGQEVILRCVPISNHLYFYWYRQILGQKVEFLVSFYNNEISEKSEIFDDQFSVERPDGSNFTLKIRSTKLEDSAMYFCASSERVLAGAGNEQFFGPGTRLTVL.

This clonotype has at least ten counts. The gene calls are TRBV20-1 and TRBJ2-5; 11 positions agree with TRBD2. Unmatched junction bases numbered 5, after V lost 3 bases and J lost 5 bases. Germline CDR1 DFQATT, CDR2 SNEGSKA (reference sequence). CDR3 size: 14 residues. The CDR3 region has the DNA TGCAGTGCTAGTCTAGCGGGGGGTGCGGAGACCCAGTACTTC. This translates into CSASLAGGAETQYF.

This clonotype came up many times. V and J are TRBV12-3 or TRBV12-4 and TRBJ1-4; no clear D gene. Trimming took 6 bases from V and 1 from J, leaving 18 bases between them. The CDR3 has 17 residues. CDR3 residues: CASSIARQLRTNEKLFF. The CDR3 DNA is TGTGCCAGCAGCATCGCGAGGCAGCTGCGAACTAATGAAAAACTGTTTTTT.

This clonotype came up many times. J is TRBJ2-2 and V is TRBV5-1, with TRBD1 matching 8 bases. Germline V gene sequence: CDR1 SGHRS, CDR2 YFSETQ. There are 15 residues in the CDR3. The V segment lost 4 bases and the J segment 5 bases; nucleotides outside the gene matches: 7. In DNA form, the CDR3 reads TGCGCCAGCAGCCCGACAGGGGTAGGAACCGGGGAGCTGTTTTTT. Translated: CASSPTGVGTGELFF.

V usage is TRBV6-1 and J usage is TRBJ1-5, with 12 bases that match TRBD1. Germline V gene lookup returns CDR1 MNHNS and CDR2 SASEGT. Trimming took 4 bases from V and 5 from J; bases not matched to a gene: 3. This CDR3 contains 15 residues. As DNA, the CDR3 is TGTGCCAGCAGTGTGGGGACAGGGGGCTATCAGCCCCAGCATTTT. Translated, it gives CASSVGTGGYQPQHF.

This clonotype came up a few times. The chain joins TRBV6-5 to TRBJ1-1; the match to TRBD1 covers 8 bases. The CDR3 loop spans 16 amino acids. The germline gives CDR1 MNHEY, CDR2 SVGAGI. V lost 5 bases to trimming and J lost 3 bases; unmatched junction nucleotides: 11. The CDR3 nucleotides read TGTGCCAGCAGTCATTCGACAGGGGAGGGGGACACTGAAGCTTTCTTT. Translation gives CASSHSTGEGDTEAFF.

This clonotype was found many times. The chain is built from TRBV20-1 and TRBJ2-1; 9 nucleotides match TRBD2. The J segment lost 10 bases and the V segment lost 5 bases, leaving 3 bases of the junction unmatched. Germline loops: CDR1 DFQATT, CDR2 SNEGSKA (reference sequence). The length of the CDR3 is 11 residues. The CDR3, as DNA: TGCAGTGCTGGTCTAGCGGGAGAGCAGTTCTTC. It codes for CSAGLAGEQFF.

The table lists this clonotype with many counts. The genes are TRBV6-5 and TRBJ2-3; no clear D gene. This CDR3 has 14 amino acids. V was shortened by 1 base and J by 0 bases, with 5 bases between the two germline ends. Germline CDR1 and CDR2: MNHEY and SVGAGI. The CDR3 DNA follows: TGTGCCAGCAGTTACTTACACAGCACAGATACGCAGTATTTT. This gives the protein CASSYLHSTDTQYF.

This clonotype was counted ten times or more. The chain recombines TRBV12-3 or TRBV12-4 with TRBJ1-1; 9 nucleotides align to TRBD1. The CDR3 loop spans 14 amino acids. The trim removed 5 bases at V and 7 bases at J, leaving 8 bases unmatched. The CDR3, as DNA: TGTGCCAGCAGTAATCCGGGACAGGGTAGTGAAGCTTTCTTT. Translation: CASSNPGQGSEAFF.

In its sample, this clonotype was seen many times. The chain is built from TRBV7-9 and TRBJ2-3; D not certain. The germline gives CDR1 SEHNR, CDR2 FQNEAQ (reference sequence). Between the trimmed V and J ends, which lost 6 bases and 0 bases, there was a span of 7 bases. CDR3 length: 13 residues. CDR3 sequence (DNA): TGTGCCAGCAGTTCCATTAGCACAGATACGCAGTATTTT. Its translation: CASSSISTDTQYF.

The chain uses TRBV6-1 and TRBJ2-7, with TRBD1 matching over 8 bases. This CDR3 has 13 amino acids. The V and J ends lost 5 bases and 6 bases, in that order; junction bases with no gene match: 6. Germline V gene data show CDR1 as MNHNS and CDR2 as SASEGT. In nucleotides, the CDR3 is TGTGCCAGCAGTCCCCCGGGACAGGCCGAGCAGTACGTC. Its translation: CASSPPGQAEQYV.

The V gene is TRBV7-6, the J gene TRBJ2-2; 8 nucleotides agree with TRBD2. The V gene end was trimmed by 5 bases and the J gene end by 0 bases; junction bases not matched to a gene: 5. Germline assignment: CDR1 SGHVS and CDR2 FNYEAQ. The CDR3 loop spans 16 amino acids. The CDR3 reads CASSPLAGPNTGELFF. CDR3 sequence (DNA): TGTGCCAGCAGCCCTTTAGCGGGGCCGAACACCGGGGAGCTGTTTTTT.

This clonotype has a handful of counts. This CDR3 reads CAWSVGSNYGYTF. The DNA for the CDR3 is TGTGCCTGGAGCGTCGGGTCGAACTATGGCTACACCTTC. The chain couples TRBV30 to TRBJ1-2, with D hard to call. The V gene's germline CDR1 is GTSNPN and CDR2 SVGIG (reference sequence). This CDR3 is 13 amino acids long. Deletions cut 3 bases from V and 2 bases from J, with 10 bases between.

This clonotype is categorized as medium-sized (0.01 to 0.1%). This chain's CDR3 is CASSVAFRGWETQYF. CDR3 in DNA: TGTGCCAGCAGCGTAGCTTTCAGGGGCTGGGAGACCCAGTACTTC. The gene calls are TRBV9 and TRBJ2-5, with a tentative D call TRBD1 (6 bases). This CDR3 comprises 15 residues. Between the trimmed V and J ends, which lost 0 bases and 5 bases, there was a span of 14 bases. Per germline, CDR1 SGDLS and CDR2 YYNGEE.

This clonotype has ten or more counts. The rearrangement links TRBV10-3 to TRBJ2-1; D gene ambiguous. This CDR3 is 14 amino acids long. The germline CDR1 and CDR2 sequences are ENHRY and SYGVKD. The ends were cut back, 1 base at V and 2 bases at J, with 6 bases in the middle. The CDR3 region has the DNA TGTGCCATCAGTGAGTATGCAACCTACAATGAGCAGTTCTTC. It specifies CAISEYATYNEQFF.

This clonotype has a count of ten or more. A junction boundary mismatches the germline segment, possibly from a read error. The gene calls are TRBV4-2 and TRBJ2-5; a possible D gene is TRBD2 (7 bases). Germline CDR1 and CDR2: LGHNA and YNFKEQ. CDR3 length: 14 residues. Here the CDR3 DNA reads TGTTCCAGCAGCCAAGATCGAGGGGGGAGGGCCCAGTACTTC. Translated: CSSSQDRGGRAQYF.